These T cell receptor beta chains were read from a single sample in a study of shared clonotypes between healthy human individuals. Sequencing used immunoSEQ multiplex PCR; TCRdb keeps in-frame clones, though not all of them. The sample carries about 470,000 clones, more than 75% recorded once. What was sequenced was PBMCs. The origin of the receptors is a middle-aged woman in good health. Some clones in this sample may be carry-over from other donors' samples. The CDR3 runs from the conserved cysteine through the conserved F or W. Each record gives: CDR3 length, J gene, D gene, V gene, clone size, CDR3 DNA, CDR3 protein. The D gene is left open where the match is weak. Part of the rows lack a size; the others show once, few, many or a class for expanded clones.

len: 17
j_gene: TRBJ2-1
d_gene: TRBD1
v_gene: TRBV28
abundance: medium-sized
CDR3nt: TGTGCCAGCAGTCCGCTCTTCGGGACAGGGTTCTACAATGAGCAGTTCTTC
CDR3aa: CASSPLFGTGFYNEQFF

len: 17
j_gene: TRBJ2-1
d_gene: .
v_gene: TRBV21-1
abundance: many
CDR3nt: TGTGCCAGCAGCTCACAGGCTAGCGGGCCCAGTTACAATGAGCAGTTCTTC
CDR3aa: CASSSQASGPSYNEQFF

len: 13
j_gene: TRBJ2-3
d_gene: .
v_gene: TRBV7-3
abundance: once
CDR3nt: TGTGCCAGCAGCTTCCTGGGAACAGATACGCAGTATTTT
CDR3aa: CASSFLGTDTQYF

len: 13
j_gene: TRBJ2-7
d_gene: TRBD1
v_gene: TRBV2
abundance: .
CDR3nt: TGTGCCAGCGGGACAGGGGTATCTCGCGAGCAGTACTTC
CDR3aa: CASGTGVSREQYF

len: 16
j_gene: TRBJ1-5
d_gene: TRBD1
v_gene: TRBV2
abundance: .
CDR3nt: TGTGCCAGCAGTGAAGGCGGGACAGATAGCAATCAGCCCCAGCATTTT
CDR3aa: CASSEGGTDSNQPQHF

len: 13
j_gene: TRBJ1-4
d_gene: .
v_gene: TRBV4-2
abundance: .
CDR3nt: TGTGCCAGCAGCCCGGGACTTGGTGAAAAACTGTTTTTT
CDR3aa: CASSPGLGEKLFF

len: 15
j_gene: TRBJ2-7
d_gene: TRBD2
v_gene: TRBV11-2
abundance: once
CDR3nt: TGTGCCAGCAGCTTAGATAGCGGGGGTGGCTACGAGCAGTACTTC
CDR3aa: CASSLDSGGGYEQYF

len: 17
j_gene: TRBJ2-3
d_gene: TRBD2
v_gene: TRBV18
abundance: .
CDR3nt: TGTGCCAGCTCACCGGTGGGGACTAGCGGGAATGCAGATACGCAGTATTTT
CDR3aa: CASSPVGTSGNADTQYF

len: 15
j_gene: TRBJ2-7
d_gene: .
v_gene: TRBV9
abundance: once
CDR3nt: TGTGCCAGCAGCGTCGGCCCCGGGGCCCATTACGAGCAGTACTTC
CDR3aa: CASSVGPGAHYEQYF

len: 13
j_gene: TRBJ2-3
d_gene: TRBD1
v_gene: TRBV6-5
abundance: .
CDR3nt: TGTGCCAGCAGTAGGACAGGGGCAGATACGCAGTATTTT
CDR3aa: CASSRTGADTQYF

len: 11
j_gene: TRBJ2-7
d_gene: .
v_gene: TRBV6-1
abundance: .
CDR3nt: TGTGCCAGCAGTGAAGGTAACGAGCAGTACTTC
CDR3aa: CASSEGNEQYF

len: 15
j_gene: TRBJ2-7
d_gene: TRBD2
v_gene: TRBV6-1
abundance: once
CDR3nt: TGTGCCAGCAGTTCTAGCGGGAGGGGTAACTACGAGCAGTACTTC
CDR3aa: CASSSSGRGNYEQYF

len: 16
j_gene: TRBJ2-6
d_gene: TRBD1
v_gene: TRBV7-9
abundance: .
CDR3nt: TGTGCCAGCAGCTTAGAGGGACAGAGTTTCCTCTCTGGGCTGACTTTC
CDR3aa: CASSLEGQSFLSGLTF

len: 15
j_gene: TRBJ1-1
d_gene: .
v_gene: TRBV28
abundance: .
CDR3nt: TGTGCCAGCAGTTTATCCCTATTGTCCGGGACTGAAGCTTTCTTT
CDR3aa: CASSLSLLSGTEAFF

len: 15
j_gene: TRBJ2-5
d_gene: TRBD2
v_gene: TRBV28
abundance: once
CDR3nt: TGTGCCAGCAGTCCACTAGCGGGAGCTAGGGAGACCCAGTACTTC
CDR3aa: CASSPLAGARETQYF

len: 18
j_gene: TRBJ1-5
d_gene: TRBD1
v_gene: TRBV28
abundance: .
CDR3nt: TGTGCCAGCAGTCCTCCCTCGACAGGGGGTTATAGCAATCAGCCCCAGCATTTT
CDR3aa: CASSPPSTGGYSNQPQHF

len: 14
j_gene: TRBJ1-1
d_gene: .
v_gene: TRBV19
abundance: .
CDR3nt: TGTGCCAGTAGTATTAGGGGGACGAACACTGAAGCTTTCTTT
CDR3aa: CASSIRGTNTEAFF

len: 15
j_gene: TRBJ2-1
d_gene: .
v_gene: TRBV7-9
abundance: .
CDR3nt: TGTGCCAGCAGCTTACGAGGAGGCCATTACAATGAGCAGTTCTTC
CDR3aa: CASSLRGGHYNEQFF

len: 15
j_gene: TRBJ2-5
d_gene: .
v_gene: TRBV18
abundance: .
CDR3nt: TGTGCCAGCTCACCGACAGGCCAGAGGTTGGGGACCCAGTACTTC
CDR3aa: CASSPTGQRLGTQYF

len: 18
j_gene: TRBJ2-1
d_gene: TRBD2
v_gene: TRBV9
abundance: .
CDR3nt: TGTGCCAGCAGCGTAGCCCAGACACTAGCGGGAGGCCCCAATGAGCAGTTCTTC
CDR3aa: CASSVAQTLAGGPNEQFF

len: 13
j_gene: TRBJ1-1
d_gene: TRBD1
v_gene: TRBV4-1
abundance: .
CDR3nt: TGCGCCAGCAGCAAGACAGGGCTGGCTGAAGCTTTCTTT
CDR3aa: CASSKTGLAEAFF

len: 15
j_gene: TRBJ2-1
d_gene: .
v_gene: TRBV2
abundance: many
CDR3nt: TGTGCCAGCAGTGCCTGGAAGGCCACCGACAATGAGCAGTTCTTC
CDR3aa: CASSAWKATDNEQFF

len: 12
j_gene: TRBJ1-5
d_gene: .
v_gene: TRBV19
abundance: .
CDR3nt: TGTGCCAGCTCAGGGGTAAATCAGCCCCAGCATTTT
CDR3aa: CASSGVNQPQHF

len: 13
j_gene: TRBJ2-7
d_gene: .
v_gene: TRBV2
abundance: .
CDR3nt: TGTGCCGGGGCAAAAGAAAGCTCCTACGAGCAGTACTTC
CDR3aa: CAGAKESSYEQYF

len: 15
j_gene: TRBJ2-2
d_gene: TRBD2
v_gene: TRBV6-1
abundance: few
CDR3nt: TGTGCCAGCAGTCTCCTAGCGGGAGGTGCCGGGGAGCTGTTTTTT
CDR3aa: CASSLLAGGAGELFF

len: 14
j_gene: TRBJ2-7
d_gene: TRBD2
v_gene: TRBV27
abundance: .
CDR3nt: TGTGCCAGCAGCGACGGGACTAGCAAGGACGAGCAGTACTTC
CDR3aa: CASSDGTSKDEQYF

len: 18
j_gene: TRBJ2-1
d_gene: .
v_gene: TRBV6-9
abundance: .
CDR3nt: TGTGCCAGCAGTTATTCTATGGCAGGGGATGACTCCTACAATGAGCAGTTCTTC
CDR3aa: CASSYSMAGDDSYNEQFF

len: 15
j_gene: TRBJ1-3
d_gene: TRBD1
v_gene: TRBV6-5
abundance: .
CDR3nt: TGTGCCAGCAGTTACTCCGGGACAGCAGGAAACACCATATATTTT
CDR3aa: CASSYSGTAGNTIYF

len: 16
j_gene: TRBJ2-2
d_gene: .
v_gene: TRBV18
abundance: .
CDR3nt: TGTGCCAGCTCTTCACCTTCTCAGGATAGGAGCGGGGAGCTGTTTTTT
CDR3aa: CASSSPSQDRSGELFF

len: 13
j_gene: TRBJ1-2
d_gene: .
v_gene: TRBV15
abundance: .
CDR3nt: TGTGCCACCAGCAGGAGCAGGGACGGAGGCTACACCTTC
CDR3aa: CATSRSRDGGYTF

len: 16
j_gene: TRBJ2-7
d_gene: TRBD1
v_gene: TRBV15
abundance: many
CDR3nt: TGTGCCACCAGCAGAGACGTCCGGGACAGGGGATACGAGCAGTACTTC
CDR3aa: CATSRDVRDRGYEQYF

len: 16
j_gene: TRBJ1-2
d_gene: TRBD1
v_gene: TRBV9
abundance: .
CDR3nt: TGTGCCAGCAGCGTAGAGGGACAGGGGGTACCCTATGGCTACACCTTC
CDR3aa: CASSVEGQGVPYGYTF

len: 13
j_gene: TRBJ2-3
d_gene: .
v_gene: TRBV7-2
abundance: .
CDR3nt: TGTGCCAGCAGCTTAGCGACGCAGGATACGCAGTATTTT
CDR3aa: CASSLATQDTQYF